The 2 T cell receptor beta chains given below trace back to one sample, sequenced in a study of T-cell memory formation after mild COVID-19. Each CDR3 protein gets one entry after TCRdb re-called the 5' RACE reads with MiXCR. Of over 150,000 distinct CDR3 sequences in the sample, about a fifth were seen once. Sequenced sample: PBMCs or a T cell subset sorted from them (not recorded which). The receptors originated from an adult woman who had mild COVID-19 (a few samples of this study predate the infection). Cell type and time point are not known.

The chain couples TRBV5-6 to TRBJ2-1; 14 bases fit TRBD2. The CDR3 runs 16 residues. Germline CDR1 and CDR2: SGHDT and YYEEEE. V lost 2 bases to trimming and J lost 10 bases; unmatched junction nucleotides: 8. CDR3 sequence (DNA): TGTGCCAGCAGCTTCCGACTAGCGGGAGGGCCGGGGGAGCAGTTCTTC. Protein product: CASSFRLAGGPGEQFF.

The CDR3 region is CASSQGTFMDRAMNTEAFF. The CDR3 DNA reads TGCGCCAGCAGCCAAGGGACTTTCATGGACAGGGCGATGAACACTGAAGCTTTCTTT. The V gene is TRBV4-3, the J gene TRBJ1-1; the match to TRBD1 covers 8 bases. With 1 base clipped from V and 0 bases from J, the junction kept 13 bases outside the gene matches. Germline values: CDR1 LGHNA, CDR2 YSLEER. The CDR3 length is 19 residues.